The 21 T cell receptor beta chains reported below all come from one sample, sequenced in a study of blood T cell repertoires in COVID-19. Assay used: immunoSEQ multiplex PCR; TCRdb lists only in-frame clones, some missing. Among roughly 160,000 clones listed, roughly 84% were seen once. The sample taken for sequencing was peripheral blood. These TCRs come from a woman older than 75 with active or convalescent COVID-19.

The chain employs TRBV29-1 and TRBJ1-2; 8 nucleotides agree with TRBD1. Looked up from germline, CDR1 is SQVTM and CDR2 is ANQGSEA. This CDR3 comprises 13 residues. The junction had 12 bases not matched to a gene; V was cut back by 7 bases and J by 8 bases. CDR3 DNA: TGCAGCGCACAAACAGGGGGTCTGAGCGGCTACACCTTC. Translated: CSAQTGGLSGYTF.

This chain joins TRBV7-9 and TRBJ2-7; no clear D. Trimming took 5 bases from V and 3 from J, leaving 14 bases between them. The CDR3 has 14 amino acids. CDR1 SEHNR and CDR2 FQNEAQ come from the germline V gene (reference sequence). The CDR3 DNA reads as TGTGCCAGCAGCCGCGGCCTAGAGAACTACGAGCAGTACTTC. It encodes CASSRGLENYEQYF.

V gene TRBV6-6 combines with J gene TRBJ1-1; D possibly corresponds to TRBD1 (5 bases). Germline V CDR1 and CDR2: MNHNY, SVGAGI (reference sequence). V gave up 6 bases and J gave up 0 bases, with 29 bases separating them. This CDR3 region has 20 residues. In nucleotides, the CDR3 is TGTGCCAGCAGCCGAATCCAAAGGGGCAGGGCGAGCCCCATGAACACTGAAGCTTTCTTT. Protein sequence: CASSRIQRGRASPMNTEAFF.

J is TRBJ1-1 and V is TRBV5-4; D is unresolved. The V gene lost 3 bases and the J gene lost 0 bases, with 12 bases spanning the gap. CDR3 length: 15 residues. The germline V gene encodes CDR1 SGHNT and CDR2 YYREEE (reference sequence). Here the CDR3 reads CASSSGVDMNTEAFF. In nucleotides, the CDR3 is TGTGCCAGCAGCTCTGGTGTAGACATGAACACTGAAGCTTTCTTT.

V is TRBV25-1 and J is TRBJ1-2, with TRBD1 as a possible D gene (5 bases). Germline V gene sequence: CDR1 MGHDK, CDR2 SYGVNS. Trimming took off 4 bases at V and 2 bases at J, with 8 bases between the two ends. The CDR3 contains 13 residues. DNA of the CDR3: TGTGCCAGCAGTGGGGGACTGAACTATGGCTACACCTTC. Amino acid sequence: CASSGGLNYGYTF.

This clone was observed a few times. Other DNA sequences in the sample encode the same CDR3. The gene calls are TRBV19 and TRBJ1-2; possibly TRBD1 for D (5 bases). Trimming took off 3 bases at V and 3 bases at J, with 11 bases between the two ends. Germline values: CDR1 LNHDA, CDR2 SQIVND (reference sequence). The CDR3 sequence is 14 residues long. In nucleotides, the CDR3 is TGTGCCAGTAGTATCGGAAGGGGTCACTATGGCTACACCTTC. Protein product: CASSIGRGHYGYTF.

The V gene is TRBV19, the J gene TRBJ1-2; D gene unclear. CDR3 length: 13 residues. Trimming removed 6 bases at V and 8 bases at J, with 16 bases between. Germline CDR1 reads LNHDA; CDR2 reads SQIVND (reference sequence). CDR3 amino acids: CASSPEAARGYTF. CDR3 sequence (DNA): TGTGCCAGTAGCCCAGAGGCTGCGCGGGGCTACACCTTC.

This clone was seen more than once but under ten times. The chain is built from TRBV6-2 or TRBV6-3 and TRBJ2-7, with 9 positions matching TRBD1. Trimming cost V 3 bases and J 0 bases; bases outside gene matches: 12. Germline assignment: CDR1 MNHEY and CDR2 SVGEGT. The CDR3 runs 18 residues. CDR3 bases: TGTGCCAGCAGTTATTGGTCCGGGACAGGGTATAGCTCCTACGAGCAGTACTTC. This codes for CASSYWSGTGYSSYEQYF.

The genes are TRBV10-2 and TRBJ2-1, with TRBD2 identical over 8 bases. The CDR3 contains 14 residues. CDR1 WSHSY and CDR2 SAAADI come from the germline V gene. With V trimmed by 10 bases and J by 9 bases, 14 bases remained unmatched. The CDR3 DNA sequence: TGCGCCACCCTTATAGCGGGGCCGTTTTTTGAGCAGTTCTTC. Translation gives CATLIAGPFFEQFF.

This chain joins TRBV28 and TRBJ1-6; TRBD1 matches 8 bases. Germline values: CDR1 MDHEN, CDR2 SYDVKM. The CDR3 spans 14 residues. The junction had 6 bases not matched to a gene; V was cut back by 4 bases and J by 10 bases. The CDR3 sequence: CASSSDRVRSPLHF. CDR3 nucleotide sequence: TGTGCCAGCAGTTCGGACAGGGTACGGTCACCCCTCCACTTT.

V is TRBV14 and J is TRBJ2-3, with 7 bases matching TRBD2. The V gene end was trimmed by 3 bases and the J gene end by 2 bases; junction bases not matched to a gene: 11. Germline assignment: CDR1 SGHDN and CDR2 FVKESK. CDR3 length: 17 amino acids. The CDR3 nucleotides are TGTGCCAGCAGCCAGCCCACCGCGGGAGCCTACACAGATACGCAGTATTTT. Translation: CASSQPTAGAYTDTQYF.

This chain joins TRBV7-3 and TRBJ2-1; TRBD2 agrees at 7 bases. CDR3 length equals 16 residues. The J segment lost 1 base and the V segment lost 5 bases, leaving 8 bases of the junction unmatched. Germline lookup yields CDR1 SGHTA and CDR2 FQGTGA. The chain's CDR3 is CASSPRAGKSYNEQFF. CDR3 DNA sequence: TGTGCCAGCAGCCCAAGAGCGGGGAAGTCCTACAATGAGCAGTTCTTC.

Notes on this clone: Other DNA sequences in this sample translate to the same CDR3. J is TRBJ1-1 and V is TRBV5-1; no firm D call. The germline V and J ends were trimmed by 0 bases and 4 bases, with 10 bases remaining between them. The V gene's germline CDR1 is SGHRS and CDR2 YFSETQ. The CDR3 is made up of 14 amino acids. CDR3 DNA: TGCGCCAGCAGCTTGGACCCGGGTGGCACTGAAGCTTTCTTT. As protein: CASSLDPGGTEAFF.

This clone has just one count. The V and J genes are TRBV7-9 and TRBJ2-1; 10 positions agree with TRBD2. This CDR3 contains 13 residues. V gave up 7 bases and J gave up 10 bases; unmatched junction bases: 7. From germline, CDR1 is SEHNR and CDR2 FQNEAQ (reference sequence). The CDR3 is CASIPGLAEEQFF. CDR3 sequence (DNA): TGTGCCAGCATCCCCGGACTAGCGGAGGAGCAGTTCTTC.

The chain uses TRBV5-1 and TRBJ2-1, with TRBD2 identical over 8 bases. CDR1 is SGHRS, CDR2 YFSETQ, per germline. CDR3 size: 14 residues. V shed 5 bases, J shed 7 bases, and the junction held 8 bases outside the gene matches. In nucleotides, the CDR3 is TGCGCCAGCAGAAGCGGGAGTGGGTGGAATGAGCAGTTCTTC. The encoded protein is CASRSGSGWNEQFF.

The chain carries TRBV29-1 and TRBJ2-2; the D gene is possibly TRBD1 (6 bases). This CDR3 spans 16 amino acids. Germline V gives CDR1 SQVTM, CDR2 ANQGSEA. V was shortened by 4 bases and J by 0 bases, with 15 bases between the two germline ends. This chain's CDR3 is CSVGKNREPNTGELFF. Written as DNA, the CDR3 is TGCAGCGTTGGGAAGAACAGGGAACCGAACACCGGGGAGCTGTTTTTT.

The V call is TRBV28, the J call TRBJ2-6; 10 bases are a match to TRBD2. The CDR3 loop spans 16 amino acids. V lost 6 bases, J lost 3 bases, and 5 bases stayed unmatched. Per germline, CDR1 MDHEN and CDR2 SYDVKM. The DNA for the CDR3 is TGTGCCAGCAGACGGAGCGGGAGGGGTGGGGCCAACGTCCTGACTTTC. This codes for CASRRSGRGGANVLTF.

This chain connects TRBV5-1 to TRBJ1-1; D might be TRBD1 (6 bases). Germline loops: CDR1 SGHRS, CDR2 YFSETQ. V was shortened by 0 bases and J by 4 bases, with 13 bases between the two germline ends. There are 15 residues in the CDR3. The chain's CDR3 is CASSLEPGAGTEAFF. Here the CDR3 DNA reads TGCGCCAGCAGCTTGGAGCCAGGGGCGGGCACTGAAGCTTTCTTT.

The chain recombines TRBV5-1 with TRBJ2-7, with TRBD1 identical over 9 bases. The CDR3 extends over 15 amino acids. J was trimmed by 9 bases and V by 0 bases; bases with no gene match: 10. Germline CDR1 SGHRS, CDR2 YFSETQ. CDR3 sequence reads: CASSLVGDRASAQYF. In DNA, the CDR3 is TGCGCCAGCAGCTTGGTAGGGGACAGGGCGAGCGCGCAGTACTTC.

This clone appeared a single time. The gene calls are TRBV30 and TRBJ1-1, with TRBD1 matching over 9 bases. The CDR3 consists of 14 residues. Per the germline V gene, CDR1 is GTSNPN and CDR2 is SVGIG (reference sequence). The ends lost 2 bases at V and 5 bases at J; junction bases unmatched: 6. CDR3 DNA sequence: TGTGCCTGGAGTCCGGGACAGGGAGGAACTGAAGCTTTCTTT. This codes for CAWSPGQGGTEAFF. The full variable domain, its missing parts supplied by reference TRBV30 and TRBJ1-1, is SQTIHQWPATLVQPVGSPLSLECTVEGTSNPNLYWYRQAAGRGLQLLFYSVGIGQISSEVPQNLSASRPQDRQFILSSKKLLLSDSGFYLCAWSPGQGGTEAFFGQGTRLTVV.

The chain couples TRBV19 to TRBJ2-4; D unclear. The CDR3 runs to 12 residues. The V gene lost 3 bases and the J gene lost 7 bases, with 7 bases spanning the gap. Looked up from germline, CDR1 is LNHDA and CDR2 is SQIVND (reference sequence). CDR3 amino acids: CASSIPQNIQYF. CDR3 nucleotides: TGTGCCAGTAGTATCCCCCAGAACATTCAGTACTTC.